What follows are 30 T cell receptor beta chains derived from one specimen sequenced in a study of cytomegalovirus exposure and HLA in healthy donors. It was with 60 Vbeta and 13 Jbeta primers that the PCR ran. Assay used: immunoSEQ multiplex PCR; TCRdb lists only in-frame clones, some missing. The sample contains 100,000 to 150,000 clones, around 78% of which appear only once. What was sequenced was PBMCs. The receptors here all came from a woman aged 40 to 49 in good health and CMV-seronegative.

The table lists this clone with a count of one. This rearrangement joins TRBV10-3 to TRBJ2-1; D perhaps matches TRBD2 (6 bases). This CDR3 has 15 amino acids. Trimming took 0 bases from V and 12 from J, leaving 18 bases between them. Germline CDR1 is ENHRY and CDR2 is SYGVKD. This CDR3 reads CAISESLAVVQGQFF. The CDR3 coding sequence is TGTGCCATCAGTGAGTCACTAGCAGTCGTCCAAGGGCAGTTCTTC.

The chain combines TRBV4-3 with TRBJ2-3; 7 nucleotides align to TRBD2. V dropped 3 bases and J dropped 2; count of bases not matched to a gene: 11. CDR1 is LGHNA, CDR2 YSLEER, per germline. This CDR3 spans 17 amino acids. In nucleotides, the CDR3 is TGCGCCAGCAGCCAGGATGCCTCGGGACTACACACAGATACGCAGTATTTT. This sequence encodes CASSQDASGLHTDTQYF.

This clone came up once. The chain combines TRBV14 with TRBJ2-5, with a tentative D call TRBD1 (6 bases). The CDR3 covers 16 residues. Germline V CDR1 and CDR2: SGHDN, FVKESK. Trimming took off 4 bases at V and 5 bases at J, with 20 bases between the two ends. The chain's CDR3 is CASSLARTRQGETQYF. CDR3 nucleotides: TGTGCCAGCAGCCTTGCTCGGACGCGTCAGGGGGAGACCCAGTACTTC. Full variable domain (remainder filled in from reference TRBV14 and TRBJ2-5): EAGVTQFPSHSVIEKGQTVTLRCDPISGHDNLYWYRRVMGKEIKFLLHFVKESKQDESGMPNNRFLAERTGGTYSTLKVQPAELEDSGVYFCASSLARTRQGETQYFGPGTRLLVL.

The CDR3 loop reads CASSVGLAGVGETQYF. In DNA, the CDR3 is TGTGCCAGCAGCGTAGGACTAGCGGGAGTCGGGGAGACCCAGTACTTC. V is TRBV7-9 and J is TRBJ2-5; 13 bases line up with TRBD2. J gave up 5 bases and V 5 bases, and 8 bases lay outside the gene matches. Per germline, CDR1 SEHNR and CDR2 FQNEAQ (reference sequence). This CDR3 is 16 amino acids long.

This clone was seen a single time. The J gene is TRBJ2-5, the V gene TRBV7-2; 13 bases fit TRBD2. Germline-derived CDR1 and CDR2 are SGHTA and FQGNSA. J gave up 4 bases and V 8 bases, and 7 bases lay outside the gene matches. This CDR3 comprises 15 residues. The CDR3 reads CASRKGLAGLETQYF. DNA for the CDR3: TGTGCCAGCCGAAAGGGACTAGCGGGATTAGAGACCCAGTACTTC.

The genes are TRBV25-1 and TRBJ1-1; D is ambiguous. The CDR3 length is 13 residues. Trimming stripped 1 base from V and 11 bases from J, with 14 bases between. Germline lookup yields CDR1 MGHDK and CDR2 SYGVNS. The CDR3 DNA is TGTGCCAGCAGTGAATCTGGCAGCCCGCGGGCTTTCTTT. It yields the protein CASSESGSPRAFF.

DNA of the CDR3: TGTGCCAGTATCCTCTTCTCTGAAGCTTTCTTT. It translates to CASILFSEAFF. The chain combines TRBV19 with TRBJ1-1; no firm D call. The germline CDR1 and CDR2 sequences are LNHDA and SQIVND (reference sequence). CDR3 length: 11 residues. V was clipped by 7 bases and J by 6 bases, with 9 bases between them. The variable domain in full, completed from reference TRBV19 and TRBJ1-1, reads DGGITQSPKYLFRKEGQNVTLSCEQNLNHDAMYWYRQDPGQGLRLIYYSQIVNDFQKGDIAEGYSVSREKKESFPLTVTSAQKNPTAFYLCASILFSEAFFGQGTRLTVV.

The chain uses TRBV18 and TRBJ1-4, with 9 bases matching TRBD1. Germline V gene lookup returns CDR1 KGHSH and CDR2 LQKENI. There are 13 residues in the CDR3. Trimming took 8 bases from V and 5 from J; bases not matched to a gene: 3. The CDR3 region has the DNA TGTGCCAGCGCCGACAGGGGGAATGAAAAACTGTTTTTT. Translation: CASADRGNEKLFF.

The J gene is TRBJ2-7, the V gene TRBV5-1, with 12 bases matching TRBD2. Germline CDR1 reads SGHRS; CDR2 reads YFSETQ. V lost 7 bases, J lost 7 bases, and 12 bases stayed unmatched. The CDR3 loop spans 15 amino acids. The CDR3 DNA follows: TGCGCCAGCCGACCCGGACTAGCGGGACCGGGGGAGCAGTACTTC. Amino acid sequence: CASRPGLAGPGEQYF.

This chain connects TRBV9 to TRBJ2-2, with D tentatively TRBD2 (5 bases). V gave up 5 bases and J gave up 5 bases, with 13 bases separating them. Germline V gives CDR1 SGDLS, CDR2 YYNGEE. The CDR3 has 14 amino acids. The CDR3: CASSGYPGTGELFF. In DNA form, the CDR3 reads TGTGCCAGCAGTGGGTACCCGGGGACCGGGGAGCTGTTTTTT.

The V call is TRBV5-4, the J call TRBJ2-7; TRBD1 agrees at 10 bases. Germline V CDR1 and CDR2: SGHNT, YYREEE (reference sequence). The V and J ends lost 3 bases and 6 bases, in that order; junction bases with no gene match: 12. The CDR3 totals 16 residues. In DNA form, the CDR3 reads TGTGCCAGCAGCTCATACGGCGGGACAGGGGCTTCCGAGCAGTACTTC. Translated, it gives CASSSYGGTGASEQYF.

This clone was detected only once. J is TRBJ1-3 and V is TRBV28; D is uncertain. From germline, CDR1 is MDHEN and CDR2 SYDVKM. The CDR3 length is 12 residues. Trimming cost V 7 bases and J 4 bases, with 8 bases left between them. The DNA for the CDR3 is TGTGCCAGCACTACTCGGGGAAACACCATATATTTT. It yields the protein CASTTRGNTIYF.

As regards this clone: Likely a read error: the CDR3 ends without its conserved phenylalanine or tryptophan. The chain links TRBV7-9 to TRBJ2-7; D is unresolved. The germline V and J ends were trimmed by 4 bases and 2 bases, with 15 bases remaining between them. Germline loops: CDR1 SEHNR, CDR2 FQNEAQ (reference sequence). The CDR3 has 15 amino acids. CDR3 sequence (DNA): TGTGCCAGCAGCTCGCCGAGACTCTTCGCCTACGAGCAGTACCTC. Translation gives CASSSPRLFAYEQYL.

The chain uses TRBV5-1 and TRBJ2-3, with TRBD2 matching 10 bases. V dropped 0 bases and J dropped 1; count of bases not matched to a gene: 2. Germline V gives CDR1 SGHRS, CDR2 YFSETQ. This CDR3 comprises 16 residues. CDR3 amino acids: CASSLGLAGGTDTQYF. CDR3 nucleotide sequence: TGCGCCAGCAGCTTGGGGCTAGCGGGGGGCACAGATACGCAGTATTTT.

This clone came up a few times. The CDR3 DNA reads as TGTGCCAGCAGCTTCGGACAGGGAATAACGGAGCAGTACTTC. Translated: CASSFGQGITEQYF. The J gene is TRBJ2-7, the V gene TRBV5-4, with 8 bases aligning to TRBD1. Germline lookup yields CDR1 SGHNT and CDR2 YYREEE (reference sequence). The CDR3 covers 14 residues. Trimming removed 2 bases from V and 7 bases from J; junction bases left unmatched: 8. The complete variable domain, with remaining parts taken from reference TRBV5-4 and TRBJ2-7, reads ETGVTQSPTHLIKTRGQQVTLRCSSQSGHNTVSWYQQALGQGPQFIFQYYREEENGRGNFPPRFSGLQFPNYSSELNVNALELDDSALYLCASSFGQGITEQYFGPGTRLTVT.

The chain uses TRBV29-1 and TRBJ2-7; D uncertain. CDR1 and CDR2 (germline): SQVTM, ANQGSEA. V lost 5 bases, J lost 1 base, and 6 bases lay in between. The CDR3 extends over 11 amino acids. CDR3 in DNA: TGCAGCGTTTACGGGTCCTACGAGCAGTACTTC. It yields the protein CSVYGSYEQYF.

This chain uses TRBV6-1 with TRBJ2-1; maybe TRBD2 (5 bases). Deletions cut 8 bases from V and 9 bases from J, with 14 bases between. The CDR3 covers 12 residues. The V gene's germline CDR1 is MNHNS and CDR2 SASEGT. CDR3 sequence reads: CASGEPGSEQFF. In nucleotides, the CDR3 is TGTGCCAGCGGGGAGCCAGGTAGTGAGCAGTTCTTC.

The chain joins TRBV7-9 to TRBJ1-6; D possibly corresponds to TRBD1 (6 bases). Trimming left V 6 bases short and J 9 bases short, with 15 bases between. CDR3 length: 14 amino acids. Germline assignment: CDR1 SEHNR and CDR2 FQNEAQ (reference sequence). CDR3 residues: CASRSQGNGSPLHF. The CDR3 coding sequence is TGTGCCAGCAGGTCTCAGGGGAACGGTTCACCCCTCCACTTT.

The chain combines TRBV1 with TRBJ2-2; the table's D call, TRBD2, has no DNA check behind it. TRBV1 has pseudogene status. The CDR3 contains 17 residues. The CDR3 loop reads CTSSRRTRGRVPGELFF. In DNA form, the CDR3 reads TGCACCAGCAGCCGGAGAACCCGGGGAAGGGTTCCCGGGGAGCTGTTTTTT.

The genes are TRBV7-2 and TRBJ2-3; TRBD2 might be the D (6 bases). The germline CDR1 and CDR2 sequences are SGHTA and FQGNSA. The CDR3 runs to 15 residues. V was shortened by 3 bases and J by 4 bases, with 14 bases between the two germline ends. The DNA for the CDR3 is TGTGCCAGCAGCTTGTTTGCGGGATTGTCAGATACGCAGTATTTT. Translated, it gives CASSLFAGLSDTQYF. The full variable domain, its missing parts supplied by reference TRBV7-2 and TRBJ2-3, is GAGVSQSPSNKVTEKGKDVELRCDPISGHTALYWYRQSLGQGLEFLIYFQGNSAPDKSGLPSDRFSAERTGGSVSTLTIQRTQQEDSAVYLCASSLFAGLSDTQYFGPGTRLTVL.

This clone was observed a single time. The chain employs TRBV12-5 and TRBJ2-3; TRBD1 might be the D (5 bases). The V end was cut by 1 base, the J end by 4 bases, with 9 bases between. Germline CDR1 reads LGHNT; CDR2 reads FRNRAP. This CDR3 spans 14 amino acids. The CDR3 protein is CASGLAGPSDTQYF. In DNA, the CDR3 is TGTGCTAGTGGTTTGGCAGGGCCATCAGATACGCAGTATTTT.

In its sample, this clone was seen once. The gene calls are TRBV5-8 and TRBJ1-6; TRBD1 matches at 7 bases. The CDR3 covers 15 residues. Trimming took 2 bases from V and 1 from J; bases not matched to a gene: 0. The germline V gene encodes CDR1 SGHTS and CDR2 YDEGEE. Here the CDR3 DNA reads TGTGCCAGCAGCTTACAGGGGTCCTATAATTCACCCCTCCACTTT. Encoded protein: CASSLQGSYNSPLHF. Filled out from reference TRBV5-8 and TRBJ1-6, the complete variable domain reads EAGVTQSPTHLIKTRGQQATLRCSPISGHTSVYWYQQALGLGLQFLLWYDEGEERNRGNFPPRFSGRQFPNYSSELNVNALELEDSALYLCASSLQGSYNSPLHFGNGTRLTVT.

The rearrangement links TRBV7-6 to TRBJ2-3; a weak D match, TRBD1 (6 bases). V shed 8 bases and J shed 2 bases, with 11 bases lying between them. The CDR3 is 13 amino acids. Per germline, CDR1 SGHVS and CDR2 FNYEAQ. CDR3 sequence reads: CASWTELTDTQYF. In nucleotides, the CDR3 is TGTGCCAGCTGGACAGAACTCACAGATACGCAGTATTTT.

This rearrangement joins TRBV7-8 to TRBJ1-1; maybe TRBD1 (5 bases). CDR3 length equals 14 residues. Per the germline V gene, CDR1 is SGHVS and CDR2 is FQNEAQ. The ends were cut back, 2 bases at V and 3 bases at J, with 10 bases in the middle. The CDR3 DNA reads TGTGCCAGCAGCTTACGGTGGGGGGACACTGAAGCTTTCTTT. Its protein product is CASSLRWGDTEAFF.

CDR3 bases: TGCGCCAGCAGCCAGGGACACCTTAGCAATCAGCCCCAGCATTTT. This translates into CASSQGHLSNQPQHF. The chain links TRBV4-1 to TRBJ1-5; tentatively, D is TRBD1 (6 bases). Germline V gene lookup returns CDR1 MGHRA and CDR2 YSYEKL. The CDR3 is 15 residues long. The V end lost 3 bases, the J end lost 0 bases, and 9 bases lay between the germline ends.

The chain carries TRBV6-1 and TRBJ2-7; TRBD1 matches at 7 bases. The germline gives CDR1 MNHNS, CDR2 SASEGT. The V segment lost 1 base and the J segment 4 bases; nucleotides outside the gene matches: 4. This CDR3 region has 14 residues. This CDR3 is CASSEGPQGYEQYF. CDR3 bases: TGTGCCAGCAGTGAAGGTCCACAGGGGTACGAGCAGTACTTC.

The genes are TRBV21-1 and TRBJ1-1; no DNA check was done on the table's D call, TRBD1. TRBV21-1 is listed as a pseudogene. This CDR3 is 21 amino acids long. The CDR3 DNA reads as TGTGCCAGCAGCAAAGTTAACGAGTTTACTTCCGGGACAGCAATGAACACTGAAGCTTTCTTT. Translated, it gives CASSKVNEFTSGTAMNTEAFF.

This rearrangement joins TRBV28 to TRBJ1-3; D is undetermined. Germline V gene lookup returns CDR1 MDHEN and CDR2 SYDVKM. Trimming removed 6 bases from V and 2 bases from J, with 8 bases in between. The length of the CDR3 is 13 residues. The DNA for the CDR3 is TGTGCCAGCAGCCACGGGGCTGGAAACACCATATATTTT. This translates into CASSHGAGNTIYF.

The CDR3 coding sequence is TGTGCCAGCAGCTTAGCGGCCCGCTCCTACGAGCAGTACTTC. Protein sequence: CASSLAARSYEQYF. The chain carries TRBV7-2 and TRBJ2-7; D is uncertain. This CDR3 spans 14 amino acids. CDR1 and CDR2 (germline): SGHTA, FQGNSA. Deletions cut 0 bases from V and 0 bases from J, with 6 bases between. Variable domain in full (rest from reference TRBV7-2 and TRBJ2-7): GAGVSQSPSNKVTEKGKDVELRCDPISGHTALYWYRQSLGQGLEFLIYFQGNSAPDKSGLPSDRFSAERTGGSVSTLTIQRTQQEDSAVYLCASSLAARSYEQYFGPGTRLTVT.

Only one count was recorded for this clone. This sequence joins TRBV10-1 and TRBJ2-1, with D possibly being TRBD1 (5 bases). Trimming cost V 0 bases and J 7 bases, with 10 bases left between them. Germline V gene lookup returns CDR1 WNHNN and CDR2 SYGVQD (reference sequence). The CDR3 runs 14 residues. As DNA, the CDR3 is TGCGCCAGCAGTGAGTCGGCAGGGATTAATGAGCAGTTCTTC. It specifies CASSESAGINEQFF.